A selection of T cell receptor beta chains follows, all from one sample in a study of T cells in Graves' hyperthyroidism and ophthalmopathy. TCRdb itself ran the multiplex PCR reads through MiXCR, one entry per CDR3 protein. Of about 610,000 distinct CDR3 sequences listed, around 15% are singletons. Input material: blood. The receptors here all came from a woman in her thirties or forties with Graves' ophthalmopathy. CDR3s include the opening cysteine and the closing phenylalanine or tryptophan.

v_gene,j_gene,CDR3aa
TRBV9,TRBJ2-7,CASSVGGGTYEQYF
TRBV7-8,TRBJ1-1,CASSLGTGQLTNTEAFF
TRBV27,TRBJ1-1,CAFDGAENTEAFF
TRBV12-3/TRBV12-4,TRBJ2-4,CASSTARLAKNIQYF
TRBV7-8,TRBJ1-3,CASSFRPARPSSGNTIYF
TRBV28,TRBJ2-5,CASSQPPSLIEETQYF
TRBV4-2,TRBJ1-5,CASSQGEVQPQHF
TRBV27,TRBJ2-5,CASSFALAAPTQYF
TRBV20-1,TRBJ2-2,CSAPWDSGYTGELFF
TRBV9,TRBJ2-7,CASSRGGEGYEQYF
TRBV18,TRBJ2-4,CASSPEIAKNIQYF
TRBV30,TRBJ2-7,CAWTNGLAGGEQYF
TRBV15,TRBJ1-1,CATSMEVNMNTEAFF
TRBV7-6,TRBJ2-7,CASSPGREEQYF
TRBV5-1,TRBJ2-7,CASSLFRAGEVFANEQYF
TRBV6-2/TRBV6-3,TRBJ2-7,CASSYSTSGSLVDEQYF
TRBV7-2,TRBJ2-3,CASSLESETDTQYF
TRBV12-3/TRBV12-4,TRBJ1-2,CASSRGRGYTF
TRBV4-3,TRBJ2-7,CASSQDRGRVQYF
TRBV7-8,TRBJ2-2,CASRRNVNTGELFF
TRBV6-2/TRBV6-3,TRBJ1-5,CASSYAKRGEIIQPQHF
TRBV19,TRBJ2-2,CASISGDNYTGELFF
TRBV6-5,TRBJ1-1,CASSRTGGSTEAFF
TRBV2,TRBJ2-2,CASSAPRDRERTGELFF
TRBV6-2/TRBV6-3,TRBJ2-7,CASRNLGASSYEQYF
TRBV12-3/TRBV12-4,TRBJ2-7,CASRGGGQGSYEQYF
TRBV5-6,TRBJ2-5,CASNTGDRETQYF
TRBV5-6,TRBJ2-5,CASSGLGETQYF
TRBV20-1,TRBJ2-7,CSAHPIGQAGYEQYF
TRBV28,TRBJ1-1,CASSFFGQRNTEAFF
TRBV19,TRBJ2-7,CASGGTGTYEQYF
TRBV29-1,TRBJ2-2,CSVRGPGTRGTGELFF
TRBV18,TRBJ1-1,CASSAQGAGNTEAFF
TRBV6-5,TRBJ1-1,CASSYSGYTEAFF
TRBV28,TRBJ2-5,CASTHSLEAQTQYF
TRBV19,TRBJ1-5,CASSTPGKPQHF
TRBV11-2,TRBJ1-1,CASSLRSRQGYTEAFF
TRBV12-3/TRBV12-4,TRBJ1-6,CASSNTDSPLHF
TRBV7-3,TRBJ1-2,CASRNTGTGNYGYTF
TRBV5-1,TRBJ2-7,CASSLDRTSGTYEQYF
TRBV27,TRBJ2-5,CASSLTPGPLAGGQETQYF
TRBV10-3,TRBJ1-1,CAISEYHGQQQEAFF
TRBV12-3/TRBV12-4,TRBJ1-1,CASSLRSRGITEAFF
TRBV27,TRBJ2-7,CASSLEASYEQYF
TRBV2,TRBJ2-7,CASGADWGDEQYF
TRBV19,TRBJ2-5,CASISFVGTQYF
TRBV5-4,TRBJ2-7,CASSKGIGYEQYF
TRBV6-1,TRBJ2-7,CASSEVNSYEQYF
TRBV30,TRBJ1-1,CAWSGYTEAFF
TRBV12-3/TRBV12-4,TRBJ2-2,CASSSGHNTGELFF
TRBV27,TRBJ1-5,CASRLGTLSNQPQHF
TRBV11-2,TRBJ2-7,CASSFGGGGPTYEQYF
TRBV12-3/TRBV12-4,TRBJ2-7,CASSLPGLPPNEQYF
TRBV6-4,TRBJ2-5,CASSGAETQYF
TRBV19,TRBJ2-2,CASSTGFNTGELFF
TRBV28,TRBJ1-3,CASSLMGGGLLNTIYF
TRBV5-1,TRBJ1-2,CASSLGDTYGYTF
TRBV14,TRBJ1-1,CASSQLGGIGINKAFF
TRBV9,TRBJ1-2,CASSTTDTVPGYTF
TRBV14,TRBJ1-1,CASSRGGHSEAFF